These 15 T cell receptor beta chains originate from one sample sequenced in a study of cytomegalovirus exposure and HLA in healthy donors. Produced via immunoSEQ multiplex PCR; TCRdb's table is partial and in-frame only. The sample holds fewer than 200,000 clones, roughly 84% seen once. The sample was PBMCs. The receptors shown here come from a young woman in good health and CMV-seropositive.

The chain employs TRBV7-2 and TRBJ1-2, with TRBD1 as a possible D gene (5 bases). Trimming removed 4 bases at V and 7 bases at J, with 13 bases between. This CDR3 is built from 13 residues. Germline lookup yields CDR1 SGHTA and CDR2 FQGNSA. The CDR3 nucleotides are TGTGCCAGCAGCTCTGGCAGGAGGGGTGGCTACACCTTC. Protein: CASSSGRRGGYTF.

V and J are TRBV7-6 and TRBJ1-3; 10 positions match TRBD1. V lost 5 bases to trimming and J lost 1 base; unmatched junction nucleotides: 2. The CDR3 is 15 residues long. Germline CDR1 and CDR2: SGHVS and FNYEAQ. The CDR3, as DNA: TGTGCCAGCAGCCGGGACAGGGGATCTGGAAACACCATATATTTT. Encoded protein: CASSRDRGSGNTIYF.

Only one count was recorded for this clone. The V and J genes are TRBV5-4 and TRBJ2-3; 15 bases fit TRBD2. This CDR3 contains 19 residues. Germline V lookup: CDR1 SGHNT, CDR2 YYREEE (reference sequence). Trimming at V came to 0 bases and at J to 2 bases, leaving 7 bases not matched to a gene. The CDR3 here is CASSLAGTSGGKTTDTQYF. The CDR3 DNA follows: TGTGCCAGCAGCTTGGCCGGGACTAGCGGGGGGAAAACCACAGATACGCAGTATTTT. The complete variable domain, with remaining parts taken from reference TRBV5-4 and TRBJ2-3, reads ETGVTQSPTHLIKTRGQQVTLRCSSQSGHNTVSWYQQALGQGPQFIFQYYREEENGRGNFPPRFSGLQFPNYSSELNVNALELDDSALYLCASSLAGTSGGKTTDTQYFGPGTRLTVL.

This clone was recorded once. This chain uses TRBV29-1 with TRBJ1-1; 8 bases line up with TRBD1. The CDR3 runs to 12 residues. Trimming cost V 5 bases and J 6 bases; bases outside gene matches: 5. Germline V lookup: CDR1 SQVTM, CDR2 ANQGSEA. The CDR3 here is CSVTQGVAEAFF. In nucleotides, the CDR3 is TGCAGCGTTACACAGGGGGTCGCTGAAGCTTTCTTT.

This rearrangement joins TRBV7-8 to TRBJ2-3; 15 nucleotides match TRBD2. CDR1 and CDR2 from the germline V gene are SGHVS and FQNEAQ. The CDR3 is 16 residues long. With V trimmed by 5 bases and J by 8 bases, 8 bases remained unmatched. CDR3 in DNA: TGTGCCAGCAGCGAGGGACTAGCGGGGGGCCAAGGTACGCAGTATTTT. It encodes CASSEGLAGGQGTQYF.

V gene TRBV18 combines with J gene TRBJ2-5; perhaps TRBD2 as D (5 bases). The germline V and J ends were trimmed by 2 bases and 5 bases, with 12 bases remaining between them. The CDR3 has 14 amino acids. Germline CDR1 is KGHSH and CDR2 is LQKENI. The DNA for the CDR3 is TGTGCCAGCTCACCAGGAGCGGTGGGGGAGACCCAGTACTTC. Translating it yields CASSPGAVGETQYF.

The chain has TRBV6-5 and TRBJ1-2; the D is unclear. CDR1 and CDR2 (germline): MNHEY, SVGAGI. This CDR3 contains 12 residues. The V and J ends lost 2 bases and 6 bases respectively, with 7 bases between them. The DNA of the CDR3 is TGTGCCAGCAGTTACGGAGGAAATGGCTACACCTTC. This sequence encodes CASSYGGNGYTF.

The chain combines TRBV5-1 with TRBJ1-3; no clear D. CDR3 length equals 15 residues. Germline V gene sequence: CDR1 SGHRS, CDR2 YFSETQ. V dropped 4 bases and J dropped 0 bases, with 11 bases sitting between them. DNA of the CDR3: TGCGCCAGCAGCCAGGAGGTGAACTCTGGAAACACCATATATTTT. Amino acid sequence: CASSQEVNSGNTIYF.

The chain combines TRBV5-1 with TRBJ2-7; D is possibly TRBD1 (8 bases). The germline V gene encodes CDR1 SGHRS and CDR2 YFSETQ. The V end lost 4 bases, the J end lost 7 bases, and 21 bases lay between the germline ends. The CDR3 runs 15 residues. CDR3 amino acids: CASSRGGQAAEEQYF. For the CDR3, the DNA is TGCGCCAGCAGCAGGGGGGGACAGGCGGCGGAGGAGCAGTACTTC.

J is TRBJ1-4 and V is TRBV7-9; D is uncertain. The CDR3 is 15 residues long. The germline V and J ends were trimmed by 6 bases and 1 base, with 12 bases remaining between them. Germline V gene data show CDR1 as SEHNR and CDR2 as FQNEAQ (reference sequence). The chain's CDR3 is CASRSPRGTNEKLFF. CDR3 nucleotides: TGTGCCAGCAGGAGCCCCCGGGGAACTAATGAAAAACTGTTTTTT.

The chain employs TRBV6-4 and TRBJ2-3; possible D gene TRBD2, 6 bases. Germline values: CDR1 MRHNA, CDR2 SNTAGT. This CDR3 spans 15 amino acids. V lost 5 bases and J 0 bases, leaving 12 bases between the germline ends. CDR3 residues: CASSFSGASTDTQYF. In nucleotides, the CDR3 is TGTGCCAGCAGTTTTAGCGGAGCTAGCACAGATACGCAGTATTTT.

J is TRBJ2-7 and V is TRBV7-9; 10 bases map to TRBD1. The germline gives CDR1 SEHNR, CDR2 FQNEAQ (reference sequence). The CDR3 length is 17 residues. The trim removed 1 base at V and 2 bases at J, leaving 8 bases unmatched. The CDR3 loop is CASSLDLRQGATYEQYF. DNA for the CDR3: TGTGCCAGCAGCTTAGACCTTCGACAGGGGGCTACCTACGAGCAGTACTTC.

Here the CDR3 DNA reads TGTGCCAGCAGGGGCGGGGCTAGCACAGATACGCAGTATTTT. The encoded protein is CASRGGASTDTQYF. V and J are TRBV5-4 and TRBJ2-3; D is possibly TRBD2 (6 bases). CDR3 length: 14 residues. V lost 5 bases to trimming and J lost 0 bases, with 10 bases between them. The germline gives CDR1 SGHNT, CDR2 YYREEE (reference sequence).

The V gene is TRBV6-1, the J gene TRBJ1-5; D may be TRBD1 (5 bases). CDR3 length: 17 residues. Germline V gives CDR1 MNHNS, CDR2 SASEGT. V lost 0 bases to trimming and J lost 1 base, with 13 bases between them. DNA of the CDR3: TGTGCCAGCAGTGAAGCTTTCGGACGGACAAGCAATCAGCCCCAGCATTTT. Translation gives CASSEAFGRTSNQPQHF.

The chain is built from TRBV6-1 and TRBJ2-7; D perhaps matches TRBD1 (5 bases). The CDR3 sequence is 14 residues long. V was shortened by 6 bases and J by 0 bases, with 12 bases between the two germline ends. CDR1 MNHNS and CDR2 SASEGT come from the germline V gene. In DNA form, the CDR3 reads TGTGCCAGCAGGACTCGGCAGGGCTCCTACGAGCAGTACTTC. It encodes CASRTRQGSYEQYF.